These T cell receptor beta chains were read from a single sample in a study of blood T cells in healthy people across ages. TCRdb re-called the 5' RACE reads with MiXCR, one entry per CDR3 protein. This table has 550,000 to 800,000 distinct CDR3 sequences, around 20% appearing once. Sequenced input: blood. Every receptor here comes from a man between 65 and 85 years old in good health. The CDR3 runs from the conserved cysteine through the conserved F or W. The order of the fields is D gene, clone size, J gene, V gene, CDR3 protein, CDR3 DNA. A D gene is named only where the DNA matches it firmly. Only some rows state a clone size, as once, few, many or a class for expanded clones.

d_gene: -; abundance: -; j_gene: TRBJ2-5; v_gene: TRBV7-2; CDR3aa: CASSLLGNRVFETQYF; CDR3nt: TGTGCCAGCAGCTTACTCGGGAACAGGGTTTTTGAGACCCAGTACTTC
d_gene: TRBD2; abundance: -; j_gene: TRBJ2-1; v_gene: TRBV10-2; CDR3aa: CASSDPQPGGSNEQFF; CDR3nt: TGCGCCAGCAGTGACCCCCAGCCGGGGGGATCCAATGAGCAGTTCTTC
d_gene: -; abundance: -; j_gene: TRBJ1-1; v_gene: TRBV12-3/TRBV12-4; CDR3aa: CASSLSSRNTEAFF; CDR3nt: TGTGCCAGCAGTTTAAGTTCGCGGAACACTGAAGCTTTCTTT
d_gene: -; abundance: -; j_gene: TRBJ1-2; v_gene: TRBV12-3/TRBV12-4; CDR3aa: CASSLAGGAQGYSF; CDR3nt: TGTGCCAGCAGTTTAGCGGGGGGCGCACAAGGCTACTCCTTC
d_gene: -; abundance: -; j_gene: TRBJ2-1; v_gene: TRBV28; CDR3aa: CASSLTRVHEQFF; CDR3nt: TGTGCCAGCAGTCTTACTAGGGTCCATGAGCAGTTCTTC
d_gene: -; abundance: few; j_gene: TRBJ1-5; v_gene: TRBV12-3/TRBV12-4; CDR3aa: CASSFWGGNQPQHF; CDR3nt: TGTGCCAGCAGTTTTTGGGGGGGCAATCAGCCCCAGCATTTT
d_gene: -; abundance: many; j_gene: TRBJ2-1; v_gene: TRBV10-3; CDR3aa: CAISNDVYNEQFF; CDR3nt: TGTGCCATCAGTAATGACGTCTACAATGAGCAGTTCTTC
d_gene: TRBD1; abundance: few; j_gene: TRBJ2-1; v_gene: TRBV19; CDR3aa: CASKGTGVFAEQFF; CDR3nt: TGTGCCAGCAAAGGGACAGGGGTTTTCGCTGAGCAGTTCTTC
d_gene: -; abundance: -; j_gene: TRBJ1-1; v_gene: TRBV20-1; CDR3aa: CSARQGSGNTEAFF; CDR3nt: TGCAGTGCTAGACAGGGTAGTGGGAACACTGAAGCTTTCTTT
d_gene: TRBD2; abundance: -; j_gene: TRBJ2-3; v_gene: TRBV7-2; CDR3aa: CASSAGLALDTQYF; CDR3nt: TGTGCCAGCAGCGCAGGACTAGCTTTAGATACGCAGTATTTT
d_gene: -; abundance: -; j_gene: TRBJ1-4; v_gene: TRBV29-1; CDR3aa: CSVEEDTSTNEKLFF; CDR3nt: TGCAGCGTTGAAGAGGACACTTCAACTAATGAAAAACTGTTTTTT
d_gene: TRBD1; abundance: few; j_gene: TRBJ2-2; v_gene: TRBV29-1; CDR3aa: CSVRTPGQGAGELFF; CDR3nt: TGCAGCGTACGAACACCGGGACAGGGAGCCGGGGAGCTGTTTTTT
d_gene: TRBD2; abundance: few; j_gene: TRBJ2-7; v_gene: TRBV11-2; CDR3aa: CASSSPRREGLYEQYF; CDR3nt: TGTGCCAGCAGCTCCCCTCGGAGGGAGGGCCTCTACGAGCAGTACTTC
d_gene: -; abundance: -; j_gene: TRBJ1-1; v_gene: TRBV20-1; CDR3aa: CSAASSNTEAFF; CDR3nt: TGCAGTGCTGCCTCTAGTAACACTGAAGCTTTCTTT
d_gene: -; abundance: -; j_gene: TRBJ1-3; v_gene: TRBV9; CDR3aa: CASSTNGVRGNTIYF; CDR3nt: TGTGCCAGCAGCACCAACGGGGTTCGGGGAAACACCATATATTTT
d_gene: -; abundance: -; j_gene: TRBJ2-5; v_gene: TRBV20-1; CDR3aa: CSASVPQETQYF; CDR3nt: TGCAGTGCTAGTGTCCCCCAAGAGACCCAGTACTTC
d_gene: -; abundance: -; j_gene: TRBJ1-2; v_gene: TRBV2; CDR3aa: CATNPINYGYTF; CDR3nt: TGTGCCACCAATCCCATTAACTATGGCTACACCTTC
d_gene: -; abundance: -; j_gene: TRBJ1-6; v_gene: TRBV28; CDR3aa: CASSFRGRNSPLHF; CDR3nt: TGTGCCAGCAGTTTTCGGGGAAGGAATTCACCCCTCCACTTT
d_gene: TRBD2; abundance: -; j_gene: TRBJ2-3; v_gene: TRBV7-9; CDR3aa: CASSQFGGRNRTDTQYF; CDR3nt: TGTGCCAGCAGCCAGTTCGGCGGGAGAAATCGCACAGATACGCAGTATTTT
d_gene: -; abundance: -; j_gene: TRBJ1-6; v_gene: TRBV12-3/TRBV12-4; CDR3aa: CASSLRDAYNSPLHF; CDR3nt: TGTGCCAGCAGTTTAAGGGACGCGTATAATTCACCCCTCCACTTT
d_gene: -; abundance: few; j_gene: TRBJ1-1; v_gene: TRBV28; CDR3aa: CASSLIVIGAEAFF; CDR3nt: TGTGCCAGCAGTTTAATCGTGATCGGGGCTGAAGCTTTCTTT
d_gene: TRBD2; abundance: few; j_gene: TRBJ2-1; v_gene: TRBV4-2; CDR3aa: CASSQPLGTSVVNEQFF; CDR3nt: TGTGCCAGCAGCCAACCGCTTGGGACTAGCGTTGTCAATGAGCAGTTCTTC
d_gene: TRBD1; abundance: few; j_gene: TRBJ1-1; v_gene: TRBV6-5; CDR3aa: CASTETGPYTEAFF; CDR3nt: TGTGCCAGCACTGAGACAGGGCCCTACACTGAAGCTTTCTTT
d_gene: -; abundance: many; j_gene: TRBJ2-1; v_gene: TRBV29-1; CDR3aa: CSVESRAAYNEQFF; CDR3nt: TGCAGCGTTGAATCGCGGGCCGCCTACAATGAGCAGTTCTTC
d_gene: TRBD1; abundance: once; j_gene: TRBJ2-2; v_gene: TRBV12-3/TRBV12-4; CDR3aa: CASSPRAGQGSTGELFF; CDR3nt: TGTGCCAGCAGTCCTAGGGCGGGACAGGGAAGCACCGGGGAGCTGTTTTTT
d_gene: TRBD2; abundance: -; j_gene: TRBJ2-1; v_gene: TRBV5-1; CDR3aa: CASSRTSGTPRGNEQFF; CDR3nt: TGCGCCAGCAGCCGGACTAGCGGGACCCCGCGGGGGAATGAGCAGTTCTTC
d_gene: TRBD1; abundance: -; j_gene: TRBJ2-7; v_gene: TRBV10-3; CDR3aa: CAIGTALYEQYF; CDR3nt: TGTGCCATCGGGACAGCACTCTACGAGCAGTACTTC
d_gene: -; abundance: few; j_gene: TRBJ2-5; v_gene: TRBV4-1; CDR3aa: CASSQRTEETQYF; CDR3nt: TGCGCCAGCAGCCAGCGGACAGAAGAGACCCAGTACTTC
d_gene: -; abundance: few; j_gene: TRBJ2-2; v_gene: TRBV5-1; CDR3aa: CASSLDPSNTGELFF; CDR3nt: TGCGCCAGCAGCTTGGACCCATCGAACACCGGGGAGCTGTTTTTT
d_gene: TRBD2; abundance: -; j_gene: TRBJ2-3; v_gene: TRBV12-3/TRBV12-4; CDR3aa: CAGSLFGTTTDTQYF; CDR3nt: TGTGCCGGCAGTTTATTCGGGACTACGACAGATACGCAGTATTTT
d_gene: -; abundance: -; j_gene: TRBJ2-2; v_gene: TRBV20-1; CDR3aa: CSARGGTNTGELFF; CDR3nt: TGCAGTGCTAGAGGGGGGACAAATACCGGGGAGCTGTTTTTT
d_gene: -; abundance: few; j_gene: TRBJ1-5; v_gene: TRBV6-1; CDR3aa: CASSGTVPQHF; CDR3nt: TGTGCCAGCAGTGGGACAGTGCCCCAGCATTTT
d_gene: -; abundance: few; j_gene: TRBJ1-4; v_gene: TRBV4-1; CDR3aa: CASSREGTAGDEKLFF; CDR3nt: TGCGCCAGCAGCCGAGAAGGAACGGCGGGGGATGAAAAACTGTTTTTT
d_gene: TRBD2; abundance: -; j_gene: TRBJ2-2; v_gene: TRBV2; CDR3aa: CASWALAVNTGELFF; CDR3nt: TGTGCCAGCTGGGCCCTAGCGGTCAACACCGGGGAGCTGTTTTTT
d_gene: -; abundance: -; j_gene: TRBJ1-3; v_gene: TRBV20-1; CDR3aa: CSARDQASSGNTIYF; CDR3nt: TGCAGTGCTAGAGACCAGGCAAGCTCTGGAAACACCATATATTTT
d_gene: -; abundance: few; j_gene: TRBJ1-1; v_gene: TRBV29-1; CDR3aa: CSVEGGTYTEAFF; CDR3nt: TGCAGCGTTGAAGGGGGGACCTACACTGAAGCTTTCTTT
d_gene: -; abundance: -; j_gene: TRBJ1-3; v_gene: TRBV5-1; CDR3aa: CASSLVGGNTIYF; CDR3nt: TGCGCCAGCAGCTTGGTGGGAGGAAACACCATATATTTT
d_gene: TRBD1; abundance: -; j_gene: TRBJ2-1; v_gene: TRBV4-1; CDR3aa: CASSVRDRGLQFF; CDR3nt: TGCGCCAGCAGCGTCCGGGACAGGGGGCTGCAGTTCTTC
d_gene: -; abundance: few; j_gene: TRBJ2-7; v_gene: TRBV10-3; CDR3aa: CAIGQGGYEQYF; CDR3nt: TGTGCCATTGGACAGGGAGGGTACGAGCAGTACTTC
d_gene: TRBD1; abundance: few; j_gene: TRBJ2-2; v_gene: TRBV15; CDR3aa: CATSRDRGPTGELFF; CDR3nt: TGTGCCACCAGCAGAGACAGGGGGCCCACCGGGGAGCTGTTTTTT
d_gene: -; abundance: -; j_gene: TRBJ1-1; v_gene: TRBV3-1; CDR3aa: CASSQDRAVGRGTEAFF; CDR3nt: TGTGCCAGCAGCCAAGATAGGGCAGTTGGACGTGGCACTGAAGCTTTCTTT
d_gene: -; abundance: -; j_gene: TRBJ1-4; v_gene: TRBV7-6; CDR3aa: CASSLSPAQGASNEKLFF; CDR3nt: TGTGCCAGCAGCTTAAGCCCGGCCCAGGGAGCGTCTAATGAAAAACTGTTTTTT
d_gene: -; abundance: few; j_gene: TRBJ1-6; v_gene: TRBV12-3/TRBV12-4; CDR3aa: CASSPQTGGESPLHF; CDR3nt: TGTGCCAGCAGTCCACAGACAGGAGGGGAATCACCCCTCCACTTT
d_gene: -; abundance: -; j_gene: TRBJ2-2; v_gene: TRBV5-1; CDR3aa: CASLLEPYTGELFF; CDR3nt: TGCGCCAGCCTACTAGAGCCTTACACCGGGGAGCTGTTTTTT
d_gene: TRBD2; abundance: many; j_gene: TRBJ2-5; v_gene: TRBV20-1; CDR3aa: CSASGGQETQYF; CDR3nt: TGCAGTGCTAGCGGGGGGCAAGAGACCCAGTACTTC
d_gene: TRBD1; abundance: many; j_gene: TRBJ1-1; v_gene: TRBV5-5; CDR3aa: CASSWGQANTEAFF; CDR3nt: TGTGCCAGCAGCTGGGGACAGGCAAACACTGAAGCTTTCTTT
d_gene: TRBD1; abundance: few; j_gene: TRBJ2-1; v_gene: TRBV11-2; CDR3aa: CASSLRDREAYNEQFF; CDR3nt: TGTGCCAGCAGCTTAAGGGACAGGGAAGCCTACAATGAGCAGTTCTTC
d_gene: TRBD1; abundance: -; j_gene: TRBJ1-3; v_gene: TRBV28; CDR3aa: CASSFRTGVWGNTIYF; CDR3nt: TGTGCCAGCAGTTTTCGGACAGGGGTGTGGGGAAACACCATATATTTT